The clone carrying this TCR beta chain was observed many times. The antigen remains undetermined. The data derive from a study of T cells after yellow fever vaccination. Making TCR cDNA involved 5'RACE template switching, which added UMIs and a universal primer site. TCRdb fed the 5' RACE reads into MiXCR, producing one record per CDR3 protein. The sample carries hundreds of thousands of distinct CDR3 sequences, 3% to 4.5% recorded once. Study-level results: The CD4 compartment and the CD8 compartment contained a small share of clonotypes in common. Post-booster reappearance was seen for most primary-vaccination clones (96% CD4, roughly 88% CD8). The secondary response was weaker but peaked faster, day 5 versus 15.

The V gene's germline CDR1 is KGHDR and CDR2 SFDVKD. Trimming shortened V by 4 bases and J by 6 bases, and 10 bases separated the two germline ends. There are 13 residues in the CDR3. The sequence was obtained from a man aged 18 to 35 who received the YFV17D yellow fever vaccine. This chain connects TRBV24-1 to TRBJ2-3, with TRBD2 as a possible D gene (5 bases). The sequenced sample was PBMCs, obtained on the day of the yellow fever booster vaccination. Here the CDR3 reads CATSEAGTDTQYF. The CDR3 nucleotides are TGTGCCACCAGTGAGGCGGGTACGGATACGCAGTATTTT.